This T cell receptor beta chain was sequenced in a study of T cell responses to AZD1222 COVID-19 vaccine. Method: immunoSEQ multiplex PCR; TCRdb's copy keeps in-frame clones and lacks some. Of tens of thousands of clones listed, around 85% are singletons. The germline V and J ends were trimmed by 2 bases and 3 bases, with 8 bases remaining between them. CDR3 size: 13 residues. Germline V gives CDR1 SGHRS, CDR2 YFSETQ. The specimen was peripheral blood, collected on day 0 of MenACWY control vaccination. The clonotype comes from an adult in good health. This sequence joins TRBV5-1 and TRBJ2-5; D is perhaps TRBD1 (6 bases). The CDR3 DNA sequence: TGCGCCAGCAGCTTACAGGGTGAAGAGACCCAGTACTTC. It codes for CASSLQGEETQYF.